This TCR beta chain was sequenced in a study of blood T cell repertoires in COVID-19. Study processing details: Amplification of reference gene primers provided the estimated nucleated cell counts. Using immunoSEQ multiplex PCR, the repertoire was profiled, and TCRdb retains in-frame clones only, with some absent. The V and J calls and clone size come from that table; D and trimming were worked out from the DNA. The data contain about 140,000 clones, roughly 79% of them seen just once; the ten biggest clones take up 2.5% to 3%. This clone has just one count. Germline V lookup: CDR1 SNHLY, CDR2 FYNNEI. The CDR3 has 19 residues. V shed 4 bases, J shed 0 bases, and the junction held 8 bases outside the gene matches. Participants were aged about 18 to 90 years, lived in 24 US areas, and enrolled virtually.

The receptor was derived from a woman aged 50 to 65 who had recovered from COVID-19. The sequenced sample consisted of PBMCs or T cells enriched from blood (not recorded which). The J gene is TRBJ2-6, the V gene TRBV2, with 11 nucleotides matching TRBD2. In DNA form, the CDR3 reads TGTGCCAGCAGTGGACCCGGGACTAGCGGCACCTCTGGGGCCAACGTCCTGACTTTC. Residues: CASSGPGTSGTSGANVLTF.